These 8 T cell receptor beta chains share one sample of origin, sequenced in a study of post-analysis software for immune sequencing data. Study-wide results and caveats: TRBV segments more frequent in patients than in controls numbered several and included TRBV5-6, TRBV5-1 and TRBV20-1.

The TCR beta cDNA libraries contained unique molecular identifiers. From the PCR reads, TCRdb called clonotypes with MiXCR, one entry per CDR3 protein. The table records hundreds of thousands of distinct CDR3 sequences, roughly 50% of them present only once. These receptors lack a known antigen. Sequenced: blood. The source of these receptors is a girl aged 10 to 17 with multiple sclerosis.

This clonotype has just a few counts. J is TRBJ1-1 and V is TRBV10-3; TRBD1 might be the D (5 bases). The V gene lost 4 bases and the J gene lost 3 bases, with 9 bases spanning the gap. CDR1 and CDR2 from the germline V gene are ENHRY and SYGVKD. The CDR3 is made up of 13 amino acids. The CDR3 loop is CAISGTSDTEAFF. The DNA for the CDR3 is TGTGCCATCAGTGGGACAAGTGACACTGAAGCTTTCTTT.

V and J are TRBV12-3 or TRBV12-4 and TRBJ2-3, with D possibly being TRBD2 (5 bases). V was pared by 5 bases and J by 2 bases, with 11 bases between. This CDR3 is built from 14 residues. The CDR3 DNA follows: TGTGCCAGCAGTCCCCAGCGGCCCACAGATACGCAGTATTTT. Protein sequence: CASSPQRPTDTQYF.

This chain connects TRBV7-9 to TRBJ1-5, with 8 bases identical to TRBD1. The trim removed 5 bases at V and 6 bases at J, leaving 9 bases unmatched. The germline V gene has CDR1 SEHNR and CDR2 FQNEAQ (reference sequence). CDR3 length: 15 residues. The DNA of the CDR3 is TGTGCCAGCAGCCCAGGACAGGGCCGGGGTCAGCCCCAGCATTTT. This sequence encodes CASSPGQGRGQPQHF.

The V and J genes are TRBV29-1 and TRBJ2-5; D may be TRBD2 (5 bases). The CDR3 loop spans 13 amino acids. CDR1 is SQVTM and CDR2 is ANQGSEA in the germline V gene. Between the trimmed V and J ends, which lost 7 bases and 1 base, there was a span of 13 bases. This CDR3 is CSAGGWFQETQYF. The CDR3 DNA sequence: TGCAGCGCCGGAGGCTGGTTCCAAGAGACCCAGTACTTC. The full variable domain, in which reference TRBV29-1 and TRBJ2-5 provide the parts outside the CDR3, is SAVISQKPSRDICQRGTSLTIQCQVDSQVTMMFWYRQQPGQSLTLIATANQGSEATYESGFVIDKFPISRPNLTFSTLTVSNMSPEDSSIYLCSAGGWFQETQYFGPGTRLLVL.

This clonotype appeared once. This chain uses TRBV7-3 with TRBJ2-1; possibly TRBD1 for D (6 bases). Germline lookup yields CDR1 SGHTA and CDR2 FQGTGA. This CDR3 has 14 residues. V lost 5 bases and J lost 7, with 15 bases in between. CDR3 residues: CASSPVDRPNEQFF. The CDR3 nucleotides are TGTGCCAGCAGCCCAGTAGACAGGCCTAATGAGCAGTTCTTC.

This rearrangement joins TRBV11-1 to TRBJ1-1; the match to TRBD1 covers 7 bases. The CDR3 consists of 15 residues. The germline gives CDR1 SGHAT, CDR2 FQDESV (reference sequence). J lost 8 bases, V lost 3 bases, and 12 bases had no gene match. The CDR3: CASSLRTGSHPEAFF. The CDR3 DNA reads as TGTGCCAGCAGCTTGCGGACAGGATCACACCCGGAAGCTTTCTTT.

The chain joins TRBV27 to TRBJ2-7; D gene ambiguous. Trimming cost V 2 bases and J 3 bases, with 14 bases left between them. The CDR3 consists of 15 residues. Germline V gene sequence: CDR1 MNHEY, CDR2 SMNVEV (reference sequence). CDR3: CASSLHSYRDYEQYF. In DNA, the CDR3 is TGTGCCAGCAGTTTACACAGTTACCGAGACTACGAGCAGTACTTC.

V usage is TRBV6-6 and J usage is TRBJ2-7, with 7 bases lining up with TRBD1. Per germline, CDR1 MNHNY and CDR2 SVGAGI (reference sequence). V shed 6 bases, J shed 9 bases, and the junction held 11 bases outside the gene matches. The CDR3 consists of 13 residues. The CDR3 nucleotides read TGTGCCAGCAGCACAGGGGCGGAGTTGGGGCAGTACTTC. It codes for CASSTGAELGQYF.